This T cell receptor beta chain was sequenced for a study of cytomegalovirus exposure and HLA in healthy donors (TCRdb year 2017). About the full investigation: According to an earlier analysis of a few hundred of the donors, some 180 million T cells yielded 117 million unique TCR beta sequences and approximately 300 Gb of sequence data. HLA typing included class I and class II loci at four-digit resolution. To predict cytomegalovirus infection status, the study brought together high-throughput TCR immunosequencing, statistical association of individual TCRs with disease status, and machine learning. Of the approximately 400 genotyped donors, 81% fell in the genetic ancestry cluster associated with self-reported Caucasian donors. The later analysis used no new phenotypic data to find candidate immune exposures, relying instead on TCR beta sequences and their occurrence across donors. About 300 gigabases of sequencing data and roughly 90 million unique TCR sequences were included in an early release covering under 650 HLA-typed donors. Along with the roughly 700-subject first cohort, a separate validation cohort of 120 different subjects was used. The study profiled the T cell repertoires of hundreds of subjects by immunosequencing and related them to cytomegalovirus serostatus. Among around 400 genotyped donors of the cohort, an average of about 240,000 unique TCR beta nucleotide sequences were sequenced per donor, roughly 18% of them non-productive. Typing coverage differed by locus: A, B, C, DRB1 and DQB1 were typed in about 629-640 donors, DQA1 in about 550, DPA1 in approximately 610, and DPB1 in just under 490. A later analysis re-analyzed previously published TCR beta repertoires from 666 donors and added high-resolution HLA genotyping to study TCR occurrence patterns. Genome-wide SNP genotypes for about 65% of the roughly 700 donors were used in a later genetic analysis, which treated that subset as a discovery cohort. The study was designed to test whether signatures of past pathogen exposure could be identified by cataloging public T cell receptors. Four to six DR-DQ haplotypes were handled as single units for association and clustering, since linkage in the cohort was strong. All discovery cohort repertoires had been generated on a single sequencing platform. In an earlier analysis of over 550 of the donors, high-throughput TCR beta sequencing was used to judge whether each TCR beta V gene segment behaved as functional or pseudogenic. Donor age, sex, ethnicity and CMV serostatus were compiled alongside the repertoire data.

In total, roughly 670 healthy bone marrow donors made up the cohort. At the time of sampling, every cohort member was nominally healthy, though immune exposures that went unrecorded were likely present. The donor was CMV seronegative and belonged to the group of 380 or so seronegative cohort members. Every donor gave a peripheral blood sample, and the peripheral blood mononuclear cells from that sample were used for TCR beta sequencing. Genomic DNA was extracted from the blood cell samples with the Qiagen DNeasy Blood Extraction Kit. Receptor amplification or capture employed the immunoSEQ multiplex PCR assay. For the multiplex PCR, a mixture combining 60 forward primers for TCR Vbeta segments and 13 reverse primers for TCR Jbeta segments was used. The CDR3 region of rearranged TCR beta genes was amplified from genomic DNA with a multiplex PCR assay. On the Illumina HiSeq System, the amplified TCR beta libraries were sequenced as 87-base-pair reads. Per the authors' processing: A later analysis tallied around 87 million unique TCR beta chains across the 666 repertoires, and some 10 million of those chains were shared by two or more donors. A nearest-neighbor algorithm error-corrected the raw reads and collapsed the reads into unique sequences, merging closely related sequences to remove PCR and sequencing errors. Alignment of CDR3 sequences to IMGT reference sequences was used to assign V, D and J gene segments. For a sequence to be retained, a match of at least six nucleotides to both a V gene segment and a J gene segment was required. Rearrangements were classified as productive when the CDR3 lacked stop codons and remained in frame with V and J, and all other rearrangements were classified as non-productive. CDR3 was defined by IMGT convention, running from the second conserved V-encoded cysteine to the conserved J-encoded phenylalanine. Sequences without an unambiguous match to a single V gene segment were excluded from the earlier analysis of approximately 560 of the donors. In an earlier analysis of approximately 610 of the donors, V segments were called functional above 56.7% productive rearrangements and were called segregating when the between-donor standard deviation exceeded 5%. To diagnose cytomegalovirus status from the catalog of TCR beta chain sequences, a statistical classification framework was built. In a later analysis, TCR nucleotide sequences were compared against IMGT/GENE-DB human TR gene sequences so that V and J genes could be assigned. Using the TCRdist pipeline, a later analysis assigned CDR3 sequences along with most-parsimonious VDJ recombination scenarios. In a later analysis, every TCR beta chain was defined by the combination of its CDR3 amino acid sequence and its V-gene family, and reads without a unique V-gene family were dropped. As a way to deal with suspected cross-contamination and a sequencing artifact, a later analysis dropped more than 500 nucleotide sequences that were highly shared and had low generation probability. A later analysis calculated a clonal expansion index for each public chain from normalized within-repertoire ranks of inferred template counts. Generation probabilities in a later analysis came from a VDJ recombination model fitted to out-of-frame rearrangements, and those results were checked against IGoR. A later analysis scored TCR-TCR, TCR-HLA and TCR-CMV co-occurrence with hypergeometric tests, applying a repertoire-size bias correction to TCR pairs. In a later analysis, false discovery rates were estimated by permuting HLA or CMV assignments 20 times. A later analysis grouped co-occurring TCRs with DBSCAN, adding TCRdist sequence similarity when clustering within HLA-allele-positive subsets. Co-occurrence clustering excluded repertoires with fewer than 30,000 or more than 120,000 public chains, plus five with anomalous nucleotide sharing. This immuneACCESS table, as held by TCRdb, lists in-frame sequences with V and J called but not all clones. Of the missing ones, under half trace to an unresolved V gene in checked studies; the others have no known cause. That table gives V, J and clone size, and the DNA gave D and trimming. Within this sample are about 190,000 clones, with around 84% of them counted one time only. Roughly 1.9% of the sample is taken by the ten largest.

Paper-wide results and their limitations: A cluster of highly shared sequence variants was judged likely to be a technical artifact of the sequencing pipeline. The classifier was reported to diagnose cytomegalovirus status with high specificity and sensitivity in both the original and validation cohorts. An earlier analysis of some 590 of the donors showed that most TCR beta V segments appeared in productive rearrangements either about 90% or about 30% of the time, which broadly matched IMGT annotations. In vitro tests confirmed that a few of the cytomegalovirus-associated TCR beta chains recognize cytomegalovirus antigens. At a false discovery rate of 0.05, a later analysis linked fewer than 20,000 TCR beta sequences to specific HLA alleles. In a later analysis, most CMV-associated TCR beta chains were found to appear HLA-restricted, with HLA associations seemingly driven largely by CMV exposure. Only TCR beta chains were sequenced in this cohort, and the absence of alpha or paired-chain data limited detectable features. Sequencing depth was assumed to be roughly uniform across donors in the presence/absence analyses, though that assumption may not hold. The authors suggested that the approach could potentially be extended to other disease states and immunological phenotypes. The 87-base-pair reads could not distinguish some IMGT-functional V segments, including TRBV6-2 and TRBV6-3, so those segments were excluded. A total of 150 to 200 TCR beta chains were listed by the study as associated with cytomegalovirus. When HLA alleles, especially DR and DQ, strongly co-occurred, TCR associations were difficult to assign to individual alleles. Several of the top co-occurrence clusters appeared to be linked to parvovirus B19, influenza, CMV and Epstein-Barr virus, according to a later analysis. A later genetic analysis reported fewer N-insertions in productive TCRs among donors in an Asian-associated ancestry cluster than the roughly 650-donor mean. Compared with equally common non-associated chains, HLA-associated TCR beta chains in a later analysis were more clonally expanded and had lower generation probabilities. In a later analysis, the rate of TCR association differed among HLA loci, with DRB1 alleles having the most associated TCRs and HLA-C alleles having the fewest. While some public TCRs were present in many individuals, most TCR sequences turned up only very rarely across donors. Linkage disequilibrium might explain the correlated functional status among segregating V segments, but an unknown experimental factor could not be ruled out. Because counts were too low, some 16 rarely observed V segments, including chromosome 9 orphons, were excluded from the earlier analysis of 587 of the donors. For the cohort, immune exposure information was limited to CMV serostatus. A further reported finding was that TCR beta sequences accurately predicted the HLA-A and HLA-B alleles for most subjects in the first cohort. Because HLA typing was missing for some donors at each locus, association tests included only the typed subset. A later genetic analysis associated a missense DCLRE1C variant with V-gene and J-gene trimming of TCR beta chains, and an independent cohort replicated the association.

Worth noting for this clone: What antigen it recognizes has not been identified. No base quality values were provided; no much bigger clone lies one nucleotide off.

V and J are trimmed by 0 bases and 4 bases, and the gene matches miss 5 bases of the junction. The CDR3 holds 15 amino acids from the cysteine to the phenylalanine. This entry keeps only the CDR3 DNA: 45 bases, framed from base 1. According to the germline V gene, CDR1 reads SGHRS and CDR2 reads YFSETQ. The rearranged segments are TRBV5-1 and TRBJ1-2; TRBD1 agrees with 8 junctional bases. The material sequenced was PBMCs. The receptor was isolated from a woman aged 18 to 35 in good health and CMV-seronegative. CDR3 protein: CASSLERTGFYGYTF. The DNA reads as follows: TGCGCCAGCAGCTTGGAGAGGACAGGGTTCTATGGCTACACCTTC.